This T cell receptor (beta chain) was recorded in a study of shared clonotypes between healthy human individuals. This clone has only a few counts. The naive CD8 subset, CD45RO-negative cells positively selected for CCR7, excluded terminally differentiated effector memory CD45RA+ cells. V lost 6 bases and J 12 bases, leaving 14 bases between the germline ends. CDR1 MGHDK and CDR2 SYGVNS come from the germline V gene. CDR3 size: 11 residues. Profiled with immunoSEQ multiplex PCR; TCRdb holds only in-frame clones, not every one. The sample includes approximately 2,200,000 clones, approximately 94% of them seen just once.

The source material was naive CD8+ T cells from PBMCs. The chain is built from TRBV25-1 and TRBJ1-1; D gene uncertain. This TCR was recovered from a man aged 18 to 30 in good health. Some clones in this sample may be carry-over from other donors' samples. CDR3 residues: CASRSGTTTFF. CDR3 bases: TGTGCCAGCAGATCTGGAACGACGACTTTCTTT.